Listed below are T cell receptor beta chains from one sample, sequenced in a study of control samples from healthy donors and cancer patients. Data came from immunoSEQ multiplex PCR; TCRdb stores just in-frame clones and leaves some out. Of over 150,000 clones in the sample, roughly 92% are singletons; the top ten hold 1.4%. Sequenced sample: blood. The receptors originated from a young man in good health. CDR3s include the opening cysteine and the closing phenylalanine or tryptophan. A D gene is named only where the DNA matches it firmly. Part of the rows lack a size; the others show once, few, many or a class for expanded clones.

clone_size j_call v_call d_call cdr3_nt cdr3_aa
- TRBJ2-7 TRBV6-2/TRBV6-3 TRBD2 TGTGCCAGCAGTTACCCGGGGACTAGCGACGAGCAGTACTTC CASSYPGTSDEQYF
- TRBJ2-5 TRBV11-2 TRBD1 TGTGCCAGCAGCCCGGGGACAGGGATCCAAGAGACCCAGTACTTC CASSPGTGIQETQYF
- TRBJ1-2 TRBV6-2/TRBV6-3 - TGTGCCAGCAGTGATGGGCCAGACGGCTACACCTTC CASSDGPDGYTF
- TRBJ2-1 TRBV5-1 - TGCGCCAGCAGCCCCGGGCCGCGTGACAATGAGCAGTTCTTC CASSPGPRDNEQFF
few TRBJ2-7 TRBV2 - TGTGCCAGCAGCCAAAGGGACTTTTCCTCCTACGAGCAGTACTTC CASSQRDFSSYEQYF
- TRBJ1-1 TRBV7-2 - TGTGCCAGCAGCTTAGCGGAGGGGAACACTGAAGCTTTCTTT CASSLAEGNTEAFF
- TRBJ1-2 TRBV6-5 - TGTGCCAGCAGTTACTCGAGGGAAACCTTC CASSYSRETF
- TRBJ1-2 TRBV15 - TGTGCCACCGCCAAAACCGGACAGCCAATCTATGGCTACACCTTC CATAKTGQPIYGYTF
- TRBJ2-7 TRBV6-5 TRBD2 TGTGCCAGCATCAAAATGCGGGGGGGTTCCTACGAGCAGTACTTC CASIKMRGGSYEQYF
- TRBJ2-7 TRBV3-1/TRBV3-2 - TGTGCCAGCAGCCCCCCCCGGGGTCGAATCCTGCCGGTCCCTGGGGAGCAGTACTTC CASSPPRGRILPVPGEQYF
- TRBJ1-1 TRBV30 - TGTGCCTGGAGTCGCGGCAGCTTAAGTCCTGAAGCTTTCTTT CAWSRGSLSPEAFF
once TRBJ2-5 TRBV7-9 TRBD1 TGTGCCAGCAGCTTAGCCGGGACAGGCCAAGAGACCCAGTACTTC CASSLAGTGQETQYF
- TRBJ1-2 TRBV19 - TGTGCCAGTAGTATAAAGCCAGGACTAAACTATGGCTACACCTTC CASSIKPGLNYGYTF
- TRBJ2-3 TRBV12-3/TRBV12-4 - TGTGCCAGCAGTTTAGGGACAGATACGCAGTATTTT CASSLGTDTQYF
- TRBJ2-2 TRBV28 TRBD2 TGTGCCAGCACACCGGGGGGAAGCGGGAGAGTCACCGGGGAGCTGTTTTTT CASTPGGSGRVTGELFF
- TRBJ2-3 TRBV7-3 - TGTGCCAGCGCCCCAGTAGAGGAAGATACGCAGTATTTT CASAPVEEDTQYF
- TRBJ2-5 TRBV24-1 - TGTGCCACCAGTGACCCGACACTTCCGTGGACCCAGTACTTC CATSDPTLPWTQYF
- TRBJ2-3 TRBV30 - TGTGCCTGGAGTCCATCACTAAACACAGATACGCAGTATTTT CAWSPSLNTDTQYF
- TRBJ2-1 TRBV6-5 TRBD2 TGTGCCAGCAGTCTCGAAGCGGGGACTACCAATGAGCAGTTCTTC CASSLEAGTTNEQFF
once TRBJ1-4 TRBV2 TRBD1 TGTGCCAGCAGGGACAGGGGGACTATTAATGAAAAACTGTTTTTT CASRDRGTINEKLFF
- TRBJ1-1 TRBV27 - TGTGCCAGCAGTTTACAGCTGAACACTGAAGCTTTCTTT CASSLQLNTEAFF
- TRBJ2-1 TRBV29-1 TRBD2 TGCAGCGTTGACGGGGCGGGAGGGAACAATGAGCAGTTCTTC CSVDGAGGNNEQFF
- TRBJ1-6 TRBV9 - TGTGCCAGCAGCGATGACAGGAGATATAATTCACCCCTCCACTTT CASSDDRRYNSPLHF
- TRBJ1-6 TRBV12-3/TRBV12-4 - TGTGCCAGCAGAGGGACAAATTCACCCCTCCACTTT CASRGTNSPLHF
- TRBJ2-7 TRBV4-1 TRBD1 TGCGCCAGCAGCCCAGACGGACAGGGTCGCTCCTACGAGCAGTACTTC CASSPDGQGRSYEQYF
once TRBJ2-5 TRBV4-1 TRBD2 TGCGCCAGCAGCCAGTTGAGCGGGGGACTACAAGAGACCCAGTACTTC CASSQLSGGLQETQYF
- TRBJ1-3 TRBV6-1 TRBD1 TGTGCCAGCAGTGGACAGGGGGTTCGCTCTGGAAACACCATATATTTT CASSGQGVRSGNTIYF
- TRBJ1-5 TRBV30 - TGTGCCTGGCAGGAAGGGGGCAATCAGCCCCAGCATTTT CAWQEGGNQPQHF
- TRBJ2-7 TRBV5-1 TRBD1 TGCGCCAGCAGCCAGGGACAGGGTGGGAACGAGCAGTACTTC CASSQGQGGNEQYF
- TRBJ1-4 TRBV4-1 - TGCGCCAGCAGCCCGCCGACAGGCTCGGGTGAAAAACTGTTTTTT CASSPPTGSGEKLFF
- TRBJ1-1 TRBV29-1 - TGCAGCGTTGCGGGGGGAAACACTGAAGCTTTCTTT CSVAGGNTEAFF
- TRBJ2-7 TRBV6-2/TRBV6-3 - TGTGCCAGCAGTTACTCGAAGGGCTCCCGCTACGAGCAGTACTTC CASSYSKGSRYEQYF
- TRBJ2-5 TRBV10-3 TRBD2 TGTGCCATCAGTGATGGACTAGCGGGGTTGGGGTATAAAGAGACCCAGTACTTC CAISDGLAGLGYKETQYF
- TRBJ1-5 TRBV6-5 TRBD1 TGTGCCAGCAGTCCGGGACAGGGCCCCGATCAGCCCCAGCATTTT CASSPGQGPDQPQHF
- TRBJ1-1 TRBV6-5 - TGTGCCAGCAGTAGGGCTTCCCTGAACACTGAAGCTTTCTTT CASSRASLNTEAFF
- TRBJ1-1 TRBV6-2/TRBV6-3 - TGTGCCAGCAGTTACTCGATGTACCAGGGCTCTCCCGAAGCTTTCTTT CASSYSMYQGSPEAFF
- TRBJ2-3 TRBV2 TRBD2 TGTGCCAGCAGTACAAATCCGGGACTAGATGCGGCTACAGATACGCAGTATTTT CASSTNPGLDAATDTQYF
- TRBJ1-1 TRBV7-9 TRBD1 TGTGCCGGCGGAGTAGGGGGCTCGTGGGCTGAAGCTTTCTTT CAGGVGGSWAEAFF
- TRBJ1-5 TRBV7-9 - TGTGCCAGCAGCACAGGGCTGGGAGGCAATCAGCCCCAGCATTTT CASSTGLGGNQPQHF
- TRBJ1-2 TRBV12-3/TRBV12-4 - TGTGCCAGCAGTTTCAGTCTTACGGGCTACACCTTC CASSFSLTGYTF
- TRBJ1-5 TRBV19 - TGTGCCAGTACCCAAGGGGACACCAATCAGCCCCAGCATTTT CASTQGDTNQPQHF